What follows are 32 T cell receptor beta chains derived from one specimen sequenced in a study of long-term antiretroviral therapy in people with HIV. At survey level, the immunoSEQ assay was run in its v3.0 version. Method: immunoSEQ multiplex PCR; TCRdb's copy keeps in-frame clones and lacks some. Of more than 15,000 clones listed, roughly 88% are singletons. The source material was unsorted PBMCs, sampled more than 2.2 years before starting antiretroviral therapy. These TCRs come from a woman in her twenties or thirties with HIV.

V is TRBV5-4 and J is TRBJ2-5; perhaps TRBD2 as D (7 bases). This CDR3 spans 16 amino acids. The germline CDR1 and CDR2 sequences are SGHNT and YYREEE (reference sequence). The V and J ends lost 3 bases and 2 bases respectively, with 17 bases between them. This CDR3 is CASSWGAGASQETQYF. In DNA form, the CDR3 reads TGTGCCAGCAGCTGGGGTGCGGGGGCTTCGCAAGAGACCCAGTACTTC.

Regarding this clone: Other DNA sequences of this sample code for an identical CDR3. The V gene is TRBV13, the J gene TRBJ2-1, with no clear D. V was cut by 0 bases and J by 6 bases, with 3 bases left in between. The CDR3 runs 12 residues. Germline CDR1 reads PRHDT; CDR2 reads FYEKMQ (reference sequence). The CDR3 protein is CASSLGSNEQFF. In DNA, the CDR3 is TGTGCCAGCAGCTTAGGCAGCAATGAGCAGTTCTTC.

This chain's CDR3 is CAWGQNQPQHF. The DNA of the CDR3 is TGTGCCTGGGGACAGAATCAGCCCCAGCATTTT. This rearrangement joins TRBV30 to TRBJ1-5, with TRBD1 as a possible D gene (6 bases). Trimming took off 5 bases at V and 4 bases at J, with 6 bases between the two ends. Germline V gene data show CDR1 as GTSNPN and CDR2 as SVGIG (reference sequence). The CDR3 totals 11 residues.

The chain joins TRBV5-6 to TRBJ2-3, with 10 nucleotides matching TRBD1. Germline CDR1 reads SGHDT; CDR2 reads YYEEEE. The CDR3 has 16 residues. V trimming: 1 base; J trimming: 2 bases; junction bases outside the gene matches: 4. This CDR3 is CASSLLGQGSTDTQYF. The DNA of the CDR3 is TGTGCCAGCAGCTTGTTGGGACAGGGGTCCACAGATACGCAGTATTTT.

The gene calls are TRBV23-1 and TRBJ2-2, with 8 bases lining up with TRBD1. TRBV23-1 is filed as an ORF, its function uncertain. Losses at the gene ends were 2 bases for V and 6 bases for J; bases not matched to a gene: 14. The CDR3 extends over 18 amino acids. In nucleotides, the CDR3 is TGCGCCAGCAGTCAACCATGCCCGGGACAGGACAACCCCGGGGAGCTGTTTTTT. It codes for CASSQPCPGQDNPGELFF.

The rearrangement joins TRBV19 to TRBJ1-2; D call uncertain. The CDR3 is made up of 14 amino acids. Germline-derived CDR1 and CDR2 are LNHDA and SQIVND (reference sequence). The ends were cut back, 3 bases at V and 2 bases at J, with 10 bases in the middle. Here the CDR3 reads CASSIAGPNYGYTF. The CDR3 DNA sequence: TGTGCCAGTAGTATTGCAGGACCCAACTATGGCTACACCTTC.

The chain uses TRBV27 and TRBJ1-4; a possible D gene is TRBD1 (6 bases). This CDR3 has 15 residues. Trimming took off 7 bases at V and 5 bases at J, with 17 bases between the two ends. Per the germline V gene, CDR1 is MNHEY and CDR2 is SMNVEV (reference sequence). As DNA, the CDR3 is TGTGCCAGCACTCGACGCGGGGGGACAAATGAAAAACTGTTTTTT. This gives the protein CASTRRGGTNEKLFF.

The rearrangement uses TRBV19 and TRBJ2-7; D may be TRBD1 (6 bases). CDR1 and CDR2 (germline): LNHDA, SQIVND (reference sequence). V shed 6 bases and J shed 2 bases, with 11 bases lying between them. CDR3 length equals 13 residues. The CDR3 coding sequence is TGTGCCAGTAGGGGGGCTAGGGCCTACGAGCAGTACTTC. Translating gives CASRGARAYEQYF.

This clone was observed a few times. CDR3 DNA: TGCGCCAGCAGTGATCTATCCAGGGGTGAGGGAGAGACCCAGTACTTC. This codes for CASSDLSRGEGETQYF. The rearrangement uses TRBV10-2 and TRBJ2-5; TRBD1 is a possible D gene (6 bases). The CDR3 covers 16 residues. Germline V CDR1 and CDR2: WSHSY, SAAADI. Deletions cut 3 bases from V and 4 bases from J, with 18 bases between.

This rearrangement joins TRBV18 to TRBJ2-6, with D perhaps matching TRBD1 or TRBD2 (5 bases each). The CDR3 has 16 residues. Trimming cost V 6 bases and J 0 bases, with 12 bases left between them. The germline gives CDR1 KGHSH, CDR2 LQKENI. CDR3 nucleotides: TGTGCCAGCTCCCGGGGCCCGAGCTCTGGGGCCAACGTCCTGACTTTC. Translated, it gives CASSRGPSSGANVLTF.

The rearrangement uses TRBV5-8 and TRBJ1-2; no clear D. The germline V gene has CDR1 SGHTS and CDR2 YDEGEE. This CDR3 region has 14 residues. V lost 4 bases and J 4 bases, leaving 14 bases between the germline ends. CDR3 sequence (DNA): TGTGCCAGCAGCCCGGGCGGGCGTCTCTATGGCTACACCTTC. As protein: CASSPGGRLYGYTF.

V usage is TRBV10-3 and J usage is TRBJ1-4; weak D call: TRBD1 (5 bases). The CDR3 consists of 15 residues. In germline, CDR1 is ENHRY, CDR2 SYGVKD. Trimming pared 3 bases from V and 0 bases from J, leaving 8 bases between. The chain's CDR3 is CAISDGGATNEKLFF. Written as DNA, the CDR3 is TGTGCCATCAGTGACGGGGGAGCAACTAATGAAAAACTGTTTTTT.

There are a few counts of this clone. The rearrangement uses TRBV6-5 and TRBJ2-7; D not resolved. The length of the CDR3 is 16 residues. V gave up 0 bases and J gave up 0 bases, with 12 bases separating them. Germline CDR1 MNHEY, CDR2 SVGAGI. The CDR3 sequence: CASSYSEVTRSYEQYF. The CDR3, as DNA: TGTGCCAGCAGTTACTCGGAAGTCACCCGCTCCTACGAGCAGTACTTC.

V and J are TRBV6-5 and TRBJ2-5; tentatively, D is TRBD1 (5 bases). CDR1 MNHEY and CDR2 SVGAGI come from the germline V gene. Trimming shortened V by 4 bases and J by 5 bases, and 14 bases separated the two germline ends. This CDR3 is 14 amino acids long. CDR3 in amino acids: CASSSTWGRETQYF. The CDR3 nucleotides are TGTGCCAGCAGTTCGACGTGGGGCAGGGAGACCCAGTACTTC.

This clone was seen a single time. The CDR3 spells CASSWRSGSNTGELFF. CDR3 DNA sequence: TGTGCCAGCAGCTGGAGGTCAGGATCGAACACCGGGGAGCTGTTTTTT. The rearrangement uses TRBV5-6 and TRBJ2-2; TRBD2 is a possible D gene (5 bases). Germline V gene sequence: CDR1 SGHDT, CDR2 YYEEEE. CDR3 length: 16 amino acids. The ends were cut back, 3 bases at V and 0 bases at J, with 12 bases in the middle.

The chain carries TRBV27 and TRBJ2-6; D perhaps matches TRBD2 (7 bases). Trimming removed 0 bases at V and 1 base at J, with 16 bases between. The CDR3 has 19 amino acids. Looked up from germline, CDR1 is MNHEY and CDR2 is SMNVEV (reference sequence). The CDR3, as DNA: TGTGCCAGCAGTTTATCCCCCGGGGGGCCGGGTTCTGGGGCCAACGTCCTGACTTTC. The encoded protein is CASSLSPGGPGSGANVLTF.

The gene calls are TRBV2 and TRBJ2-1; D unresolved. The CDR3 loop spans 13 amino acids. The V end lost 6 bases, the J end lost 4 bases, and 10 bases lay between the germline ends. Germline V gene data show CDR1 as SNHLY and CDR2 as FYNNEI. In DNA, the CDR3 is TGTGCCAGCAGGAACCGTATTTACAATGAGCAGTTCTTC. It yields the protein CASRNRIYNEQFF. Filled out from reference TRBV2 and TRBJ2-1, the complete variable domain reads EPEVTQTPSHQVTQMGQEVILRCVPISNHLYFYWYRQILGQKVEFLVSFYNNEISEKSEIFDDQFSVERPDGSNFTLKIRSTKLEDSAMYFCASRNRIYNEQFFGPGTRLTVL.

The chain's CDR3 is CASSPRRGYGNQPQHF. In DNA form, the CDR3 reads TGTGCCAGCAGCCCCCGGCGGGGATACGGCAATCAGCCCCAGCATTTT. This chain uses TRBV7-2 with TRBJ1-5; D remains ambiguous. Looked up from germline, CDR1 is SGHTA and CDR2 is FQGNSA. Trimming removed 5 bases from V and 2 bases from J, with 16 bases in between. The CDR3 sequence is 16 residues long.

The CDR3 DNA sequence: TGTGCTAGTGGAAGAGGGACCCCGGCCTACGAGCAGTACTTC. Translating gives CASGRGTPAYEQYF. V usage is TRBV12-5 and J usage is TRBJ2-7; D may match TRBD1 or TRBD2 (5 bases each). The CDR3 totals 14 residues. Per the germline V gene, CDR1 is LGHNT and CDR2 is FRNRAP. Trimming pared 6 bases from V and 2 bases from J, leaving 14 bases between.

This sequence joins TRBV7-9 and TRBJ1-6; the D gene is possibly TRBD1 (6 bases). The V gene lost 8 bases and the J gene lost 13 bases, with 21 bases spanning the gap. Germline-derived CDR1 and CDR2 are SEHNR and FQNEAQ (reference sequence). The CDR3 runs to 14 residues. CDR3 nucleotides: TGTGCCAGCGGGAGCGGGACACCGCAGGCCCCCCTCCACTTT. It translates to CASGSGTPQAPLHF.

There are a few counts of this clone. V usage is TRBV6-5 and J usage is TRBJ1-1, with D uncertain. There are 13 residues in the CDR3. With 4 bases removed from V and 5 bases from J, the gap between germline ends came to 11 bases. CDR1 is MNHEY and CDR2 is SVGAGI in the germline V gene. The CDR3 loop reads CASSSGRTTEAFF. CDR3 coding DNA: TGTGCCAGCAGTTCTGGACGGACGACTGAAGCTTTCTTT.

The CDR3 loop reads CASSLSPGQGGNTEAFF. Written as DNA, the CDR3 is TGTGCCAGCAGCTTATCACCGGGACAGGGTGGGAACACTGAAGCTTTCTTT. The V and J genes are TRBV7-2 and TRBJ1-1; 9 bases line up with TRBD1. This CDR3 comprises 17 residues. The germline V gene encodes CDR1 SGHTA and CDR2 FQGNSA. Unmatched junction bases numbered 8, after V lost 2 bases and J lost 1 base.

The chain has TRBV4-2 and TRBJ2-1; 8 bases match TRBD1. This CDR3 is built from 16 residues. Germline V gives CDR1 LGHNA, CDR2 YNFKEQ. The V and J ends lost 0 bases and 9 bases, in that order; junction bases with no gene match: 10. CDR3 protein: CASSQDLTGEGGEQFF. CDR3 bases: TGTGCCAGCAGCCAAGATCTGACAGGGGAAGGGGGTGAGCAGTTCTTC.

This clone was picked up one time. This chain joins TRBV4-1 and TRBJ2-7; TRBD1 matches at 8 bases. In germline, CDR1 is MGHRA, CDR2 YSYEKL. Trimming removed 8 bases from V and 0 bases from J; junction bases left unmatched: 9. This CDR3 is 15 amino acids long. The CDR3 loop reads CASRTGQASSYEQYF. In DNA form, the CDR3 reads TGCGCCAGCCGGACGGGACAGGCGAGCTCCTACGAGCAGTACTTC.

The V gene is TRBV27, the J gene TRBJ2-1; possible D gene TRBD2, 6 bases. CDR1 and CDR2 (germline): MNHEY, SMNVEV (reference sequence). The CDR3 covers 15 residues. Trimming shortened V by 5 bases and J by 0 bases, and 11 bases separated the two germline ends. CDR3 in amino acids: CASSGHSGSYNEQFF. CDR3 in DNA: TGTGCCAGCAGTGGACATAGCGGCTCCTACAATGAGCAGTTCTTC.

The genes are TRBV14 and TRBJ2-7; D is unclear. Looked up from germline, CDR1 is SGHDN and CDR2 is FVKESK. The CDR3 length is 16 residues. Trimming removed 0 bases from V and 0 bases from J, with 12 bases in between. CDR3 sequence reads: CASSQDTPESSYEQYF. The DNA for the CDR3 is TGTGCCAGCAGCCAAGATACCCCCGAGAGCTCCTACGAGCAGTACTTC. Full variable domain (missing parts from reference TRBV14 and TRBJ2-7): EAGVTQFPSHSVIEKGQTVTLRCDPISGHDNLYWYRRVMGKEIKFLLHFVKESKQDESGMPNNRFLAERTGGTYSTLKVQPAELEDSGVYFCASSQDTPESSYEQYFGPGTRLTVT.

The gene calls are TRBV7-3 and TRBJ2-5; TRBD2 matches at 9 bases. Losses at the gene ends were 2 bases for V and 5 bases for J; bases not matched to a gene: 15. This CDR3 region has 18 residues. Germline-derived CDR1 and CDR2 are SGHTA and FQGTGA. The CDR3 DNA sequence: TGTGCCAGCAGCTTAGTTGGGACTAGCAGTTTTGGTGGGGAGACCCAGTACTTC. This translates into CASSLVGTSSFGGETQYF.

V is TRBV6-1 and J is TRBJ2-6, with D possibly matching TRBD1 (6 bases). The CDR3 is 14 amino acids. V dropped 8 bases and J dropped 0 bases, with 8 bases sitting between them. Germline assignment: CDR1 MNHNS and CDR2 SASEGT. The CDR3 sequence: CASGGSSGANVLTF. CDR3 coding DNA: TGTGCCAGCGGGGGCAGCTCTGGGGCCAACGTCCTGACTTTC.

The sample holds one count of this clone. V usage is TRBV7-8 and J usage is TRBJ2-3, with 11 nucleotides matching TRBD1. The CDR3 runs 14 residues. The J segment lost 7 bases and the V segment lost 5 bases, leaving 5 bases of the junction unmatched. Germline loops: CDR1 SGHVS, CDR2 FQNEAQ. The CDR3 DNA reads TGTGCCAGCAGCCCCGGGACAGGGGGAAATACGCAGTATTTT. Its translation is CASSPGTGGNTQYF.

V gene TRBV5-6 combines with J gene TRBJ1-1, with D hard to call. Germline loops: CDR1 SGHDT, CDR2 YYEEEE. The CDR3 totals 11 residues. The V end lost 1 base, the J end lost 3 bases, and 1 base lay between the germline ends. DNA for the CDR3: TGTGCCAGCAGCTTGCACACTGAAGCTTTCTTT. Translated: CASSLHTEAFF.

The chain carries TRBV7-6 and TRBJ2-2, with 9 bases identical to TRBD2. Germline V gene sequence: CDR1 SGHVS, CDR2 FNYEAQ. The length of the CDR3 is 16 residues. V shed 5 bases and J 4 bases; nucleotides not matched to a gene: 8. CDR3 sequence: CASSRSGGPGTGELFF. CDR3 nucleotide sequence: TGTGCCAGCAGCCGCAGCGGGGGGCCTGGCACCGGGGAGCTGTTTTTT.

CDR3 sequence reads: CASSQDGQSSYEQYF. For the CDR3, the DNA is TGTGCCAGCAGCCAAGATGGGCAGAGCTCCTACGAGCAGTACTTC. This chain joins TRBV4-2 and TRBJ2-7, with unresolved D. V was clipped by 0 bases and J by 0 bases, with 9 bases between them. Looked up from germline, CDR1 is LGHNA and CDR2 is YNFKEQ. The CDR3 is 15 amino acids.